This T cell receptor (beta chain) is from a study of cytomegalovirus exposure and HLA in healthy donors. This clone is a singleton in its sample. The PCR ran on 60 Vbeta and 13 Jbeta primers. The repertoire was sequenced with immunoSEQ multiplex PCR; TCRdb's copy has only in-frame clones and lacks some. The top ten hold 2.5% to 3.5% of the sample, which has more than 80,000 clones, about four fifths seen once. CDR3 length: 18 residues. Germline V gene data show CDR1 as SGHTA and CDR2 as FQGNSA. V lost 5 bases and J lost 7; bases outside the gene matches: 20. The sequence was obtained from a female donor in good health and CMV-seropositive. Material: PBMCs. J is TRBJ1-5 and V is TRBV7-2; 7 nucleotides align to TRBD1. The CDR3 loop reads CASSQPAGGAAQGQPQHF. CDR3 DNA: TGTGCCAGCAGCCAACCGGCCGGGGGTGCGGCACAGGGGCAGCCCCAGCATTTT.